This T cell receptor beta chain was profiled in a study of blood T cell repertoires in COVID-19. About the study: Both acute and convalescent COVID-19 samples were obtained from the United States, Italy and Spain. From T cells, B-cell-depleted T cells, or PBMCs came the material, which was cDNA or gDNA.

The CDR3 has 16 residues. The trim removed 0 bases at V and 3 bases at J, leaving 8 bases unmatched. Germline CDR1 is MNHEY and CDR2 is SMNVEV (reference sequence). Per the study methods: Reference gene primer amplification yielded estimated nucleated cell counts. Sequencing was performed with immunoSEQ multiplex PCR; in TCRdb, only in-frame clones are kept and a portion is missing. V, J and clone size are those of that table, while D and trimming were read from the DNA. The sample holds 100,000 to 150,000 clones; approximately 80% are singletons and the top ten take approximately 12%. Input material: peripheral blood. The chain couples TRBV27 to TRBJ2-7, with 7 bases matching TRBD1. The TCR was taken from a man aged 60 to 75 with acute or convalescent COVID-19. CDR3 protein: CASSLSRGRVNYEQYF. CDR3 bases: TGTGCCAGCAGTTTATCAAGGGGGCGCGTCAACTACGAGCAGTACTTC.